Presented here are 24 T cell receptor beta chains from one specimen sequenced in a study of T cells in Graves' hyperthyroidism and ophthalmopathy. Amplified TCR beta CDR3 regions derived from RNA transcripts. The study used the HTBI primer set for a first-round RT-PCR of the TCR CDR3. TCRdb ran MiXCR on the multiplex PCR reads and lists one entry per CDR3 protein. The table includes some 200,000 distinct CDR3 sequences, around a sixth detected once. The source material was blood. The source of these receptors is a woman in her 50s with Graves' hyperthyroidism.

This clonotype was counted many times. The genes are TRBV24-1 and TRBJ1-1; D is uncertain. The CDR3 runs 11 residues. V lost 8 bases and J 8 bases, leaving 11 bases between the germline ends. CDR1 is KGHDR and CDR2 is SFDVKD in the germline V gene. The DNA for the CDR3 is TGTGCCACCACTTTGGCGGGGGAAGCTTTCTTT. Protein sequence: CATTLAGEAFF.

This sequence joins TRBV29-1 and TRBJ2-7; tentatively, D is TRBD1 (5 bases). In germline, CDR1 is SQVTM, CDR2 ANQGSEA. V was shortened by 2 bases and J by 4 bases, with 15 bases between the two germline ends. This CDR3 comprises 14 residues. The CDR3 sequence: CSVESPREDYEQYF. CDR3 bases: TGCAGCGTTGAATCCCCCAGGGAAGATTACGAGCAGTACTTC.

This clonotype has ten or more counts. This chain uses TRBV29-1 with TRBJ1-2; 11 bases are shared with TRBD1. The V and J ends lost 5 bases and 4 bases, in that order; junction bases with no gene match: 3. CDR1 and CDR2 from the germline V gene are SQVTM and ANQGSEA. The CDR3 consists of 13 residues. The CDR3 sequence: CSVSGQGVYGYTF. CDR3 bases: TGCAGCGTTTCGGGACAGGGGGTCTATGGCTACACCTTC.

In this sample, this clonotype turned up many times. The chain carries TRBV12-3 or TRBV12-4 and TRBJ2-3; 8 nucleotides line up with TRBD2. Trimming took 8 bases from V and 1 from J; bases not matched to a gene: 14. The CDR3 runs to 17 residues. CDR3 protein: CASSQSGGRSGTDTQYF. CDR3 DNA: TGTGCCAGCTCCCAGTCGGGCGGGAGGTCTGGCACAGATACGCAGTATTTT.

This clonotype was detected many times. The chain employs TRBV5-1 and TRBJ1-1; a possible D gene is TRBD1 (5 bases). CDR1 is SGHRS, CDR2 YFSETQ, per germline. CDR3 size: 13 residues. V shed 4 bases and J shed 1 base, with 8 bases lying between them. The CDR3 DNA reads as TGCGCCAGCAGCGAAGGGACGAACACTGAAGCTTTCTTT. Protein: CASSEGTNTEAFF. Filled out from reference TRBV5-1 and TRBJ1-1, the complete variable domain reads KAGVTQTPRYLIKTRGQQVTLSCSPISGHRSVSWYQQTPGQGLQFLFEYFSETQRNKGNFPGRFSGRQFSNSRSEMNVSTLELGDSALYLCASSEGTNTEAFFGQGTRLTVV.

This clonotype was recorded many times. This chain uses TRBV9 with TRBJ2-5; 10 bases align to TRBD1. Germline V CDR1 and CDR2: SGDLS, YYNGEE. Germline trimming cut 0 bases from V and 4 bases from J; bases unmatched to any gene: 6. This CDR3 region has 16 residues. The CDR3 spells CASSVVRTGGRETQYF. For the CDR3, the DNA is TGTGCCAGCAGCGTAGTCCGGACAGGGGGGCGAGAGACCCAGTACTTC.

V is TRBV20-1 and J is TRBJ1-5, with 8 nucleotides matching TRBD1. CDR1 is DFQATT, CDR2 SNEGSKA, per germline (reference sequence). With 6 bases clipped from V and 7 bases from J, the junction kept 8 bases outside the gene matches. The CDR3 is 13 residues long. CDR3: CSARTGYQQPQHF. The CDR3, as DNA: TGCAGTGCAAGGACAGGGTATCAACAGCCCCAGCATTTT.

Points on this clonotype: This clone may be a read error of a much larger clone one base away. This chain links TRBV14 with TRBJ2-7; D tentatively reads TRBD1 or TRBD2 (7 bases each). The DNA end favors TRBJ2-1, so the J call may be wrong. This CDR3 contains 14 residues. Germline V gene data show CDR1 as SGHDN and CDR2 as FVKESK. The CDR3 DNA reads TGTGCCAGCAGCGAACCAGGGGGGGGCTACGAGCAGTTCTTC. This codes for CASSEPGGGYEQFF.

This clonotype was observed a few times. Here the CDR3 reads CASSLWREGQYTQYF. DNA for the CDR3: TGTGCCAGCAGCTTATGGCGGGAGGGCCAATATACGCAGTATTTT. The chain has TRBV7-6 and TRBJ2-3; 9 bases fit TRBD2. This CDR3 is built from 15 residues. The trim removed 2 bases at V and 7 bases at J, leaving 7 bases unmatched. From germline, CDR1 is SGHVS and CDR2 FNYEAQ.

The DNA of the CDR3 is TGTGCCAGCAGCTTAGATCGGGGGGGTGGGGATTCCTACAATGAGCAGTTCTTC. Protein product: CASSLDRGGGDSYNEQFF. This sequence joins TRBV7-9 and TRBJ2-1; 8 bases align to TRBD2. The CDR3 has 18 residues. Germline lookup yields CDR1 SEHNR and CDR2 FQNEAQ (reference sequence). After removal of 1 base from V and 1 base from J, the junction contained 9 bases not matched to a gene.

This clonotype has ten or more counts. The chain combines TRBV5-1 with TRBJ1-1, with a weak D call TRBD1 (6 bases). Between the trimmed V and J ends, which lost 0 bases and 2 bases, there was a span of 14 bases. Per the germline V gene, CDR1 is SGHRS and CDR2 is YFSETQ. There are 16 residues in the CDR3. This chain's CDR3 is CASSLAFGQSNTEAFF. In nucleotides, the CDR3 is TGCGCCAGCAGCTTGGCCTTTGGACAGAGCAACACTGAAGCTTTCTTT.

This clonotype showed up many times. The V and J genes are TRBV7-9 and TRBJ2-7, with D tentatively TRBD1 (5 bases). Looked up from germline, CDR1 is SEHNR and CDR2 is FQNEAQ (reference sequence). Trimming left V 5 bases short and J 2 bases short, with 10 bases between. This CDR3 has 13 residues. In DNA, the CDR3 is TGTGCCAGCAGCGCCCGGACAACCTACGAGCAGTACTTC. Translation: CASSARTTYEQYF.

The table lists this clonotype with many counts. The chain has TRBV11-2 and TRBJ2-7; D gene unclear. Germline-derived CDR1 and CDR2 are SGHAT and FQNNGV. This CDR3 has 13 residues. Trimming cost V 3 bases and J 2 bases, with 8 bases left between them. The CDR3 DNA reads TGTGCCAGCAGCTTGACGACCACCTACGAGCAGTACTTC. As protein: CASSLTTTYEQYF.

This clonotype was recorded many times. V gene TRBV7-6 combines with J gene TRBJ2-2, with 10 bases identical to TRBD2. V shed 5 bases, J shed 3 bases, and the junction held 9 bases outside the gene matches. From germline, CDR1 is SGHVS and CDR2 FNYEAQ. The CDR3 covers 17 residues. The CDR3 bases are TGTGCCAGCAGCAACCCCCGGACTAGCGGTGACACCGGGGAGCTGTTTTTT. Protein: CASSNPRTSGDTGELFF.

This clonotype showed up many times. The V and J genes are TRBV14 and TRBJ1-1; D is ambiguous. Trimming removed 1 base at V and 8 bases at J, with 14 bases between. CDR3 length: 14 amino acids. CDR1 is SGHDN, CDR2 FVKESK, per germline. The CDR3 nucleotides read TGTGCCAGCAGCCAAGCCGGACGATTGGTGGAAGCTTTCTTT. Amino acids: CASSQAGRLVEAFF.

This clonotype came up a few times. The chain has TRBV6-1 and TRBJ2-1; the D gene could be TRBD1 or TRBD2 (6 bases each). The CDR3 is made up of 15 amino acids. V lost 6 bases to trimming and J lost 5 bases, with 17 bases between them. CDR1 and CDR2 from the germline V gene are MNHNS and SASEGT. The CDR3 protein is CASRSQGRDNNEQFF. The CDR3 region has the DNA TGTGCCAGCAGATCCCAGGGGCGGGACAACAATGAGCAGTTCTTC.

Turning to this clonotype: A much larger clone sits a single nucleotide away, making a read error possible. The chain uses TRBV29-1 and TRBJ2-3, with D unclear. Trimming pared 4 bases from V and 7 bases from J, leaving 6 bases between. Germline loops: CDR1 SQVTM, CDR2 ANQGSEA. This CDR3 spans 10 amino acids. The CDR3 region is CSVGEYTQYF. As DNA, the CDR3 is TGCAGCGTTGGGGAATATACGCAGTATTTT.

This sequence joins TRBV9 and TRBJ2-1; D possibly uses TRBD1 or TRBD2 (6 bases each). The germline V gene encodes CDR1 SGDLS and CDR2 YYNGEE. The CDR3 runs 16 residues. The V and J ends lost 2 bases and 1 base respectively, with 13 bases between them. The CDR3 DNA reads TGTGCCAGCAGCGTGAGGGGGGTCGGGTCCTACAATGAGCAGTTCTTC. Amino acids: CASSVRGVGSYNEQFF.

The chain joins TRBV24-1 to TRBJ1-5; D unclear. In germline, CDR1 is KGHDR, CDR2 SFDVKD. The CDR3 extends over 13 amino acids. Trimming pared 6 bases from V and 6 bases from J, leaving 11 bases between. In nucleotides, the CDR3 is TGTGCCACCAGTTTAAGTTTAGGTCAGCCCCAGCATTTT. It is translated as CATSLSLGQPQHF.

The chain recombines TRBV5-1 with TRBJ1-1; TRBD1 aligns across 7 bases. The J segment lost 11 bases and the V segment lost 0 bases, leaving 7 bases of the junction unmatched. This CDR3 has 13 amino acids. Germline-derived CDR1 and CDR2 are SGHRS and YFSETQ. The CDR3 reads CASSLGQGAGAFF. As DNA, the CDR3 is TGCGCCAGCAGCTTGGGACAGGGAGCCGGGGCTTTCTTT.

This clonotype was found many times. The rearrangement links TRBV12-3 or TRBV12-4 to TRBJ2-1; D may match TRBD1 or TRBD2 (6 bases each). V lost 2 bases to trimming and J lost 10 bases, with 12 bases between them. This CDR3 region has 13 residues. The DNA of the CDR3 is TGTGCCAGCAGTTTAATGGGGGGCGAGGAGCAGTTCTTC. It specifies CASSLMGGEEQFF.

The gene calls are TRBV5-1 and TRBJ1-1, with unresolved D. The CDR3 is 15 amino acids. The germline V and J ends were trimmed by 0 bases and 4 bases, with 13 bases remaining between them. The germline CDR1 and CDR2 sequences are SGHRS and YFSETQ. The CDR3 sequence: CASSLVEGWGTEAFF. The CDR3 DNA is TGCGCCAGCAGCTTGGTTGAGGGCTGGGGCACTGAAGCTTTCTTT.

In regard to this clonotype: With a much larger clone just one base away, this may be a read error. V is TRBV6-2 or TRBV6-3 and J is TRBJ1-2; D not certain. The CDR3 contains 13 residues. With 7 bases removed from V and 7 bases from J, the gap between germline ends came to 16 bases. The germline V gene has CDR1 MNHEY and CDR2 SVGEGT. The CDR3 DNA sequence: TGTGCCAGCACCACGGGCATTTGGCCTGGCTACACCTTC. Translating it yields CASTTGIWPGYTF.

The sample holds many counts of this clonotype. The rearrangement uses TRBV27 and TRBJ1-2; D is unclear. Germline V gene sequence: CDR1 MNHEY, CDR2 SMNVEV (reference sequence). The CDR3 runs to 13 residues. Trimming shortened V by 5 bases and J by 4 bases, and 11 bases separated the two germline ends. CDR3 coding DNA: TGTGCCAGCAGTCCATCCTCAACCTATGGCTACACCTTC. Encoded protein: CASSPSSTYGYTF.